These T cell receptor beta chains were read from a single sample in a study of T cell responses to AZD1222 COVID-19 vaccine. The data were produced by immunoSEQ multiplex PCR, yet TCRdb's version contains in-frame clones alone and is incomplete. Of 110,000 or so clones detected, 70% to 90% appear once; the ten largest clones hold about 8.5%. The sequencing here drew on peripheral blood, taken on day 0 of AZD1222 vaccination. These receptor sequences come from an adult in good health. Each CDR3 is given with its conserved first and last residue. A D gene is named only where the DNA matches it firmly. A row's size may be missing; if present it is once, few, many or a size class.

TRBV6-5	.	TRBJ1-2	TRBD1	CASIQTQGALYGYTF	TGTGCCAGCATCCAGACCCAGGGGGCATTATATGGCTACACCTTC
TRBV6-1	few	TRBJ2-2	TRBD1	CASSGPGQGLGTGELFF	TGTGCCAGCAGTGGACCCGGACAGGGTTTGGGCACCGGGGAGCTGTTTTTT
TRBV7-3	few	TRBJ1-1	TRBD1	CASSPLSGTGLNTEAFF	TGTGCCAGCAGCCCACTATCGGGGACAGGGTTGAACACTGAAGCTTTCTTT
TRBV2	.	TRBJ2-5	.	CASWQWAEETQYF	TGTGCCAGCTGGCAGTGGGCGGAGGAGACCCAGTACTTC
TRBV11-3	once	TRBJ2-3	TRBD1	CASSFQDRITDTQYF	TGTGCCAGCAGCTTTCAGGACAGGATCACAGATACGCAGTATTTT
TRBV3-1/TRBV3-2	.	TRBJ2-1	TRBD1	CASSRPGTGRGEQFF	TGTGCCAGCAGCCGCCCCGGGACAGGGAGGGGTGAGCAGTTCTTC
TRBV28	once	TRBJ1-3	TRBD1	CASSPPGQGAKTIYF	TGTGCCAGCAGTCCCCCGGGACAGGGGGCAAAAACCATATATTTT
TRBV19	.	TRBJ2-3	.	CASSTRTGGDTQYF	TGTGCCAGTAGTACCCGGACAGGAGGGGATACGCAGTATTTT
TRBV30	.	TRBJ1-6	.	CAWSLGDNSPLHF	TGTGCCTGGAGTCTAGGGGATAATTCACCCCTCCACTTT
TRBV30	once	TRBJ2-1	TRBD2	CAWSPVAGDNEQFF	TGTGCCTGGAGTCCGGTAGCGGGGGATAATGAGCAGTTCTTC
TRBV12-3/TRBV12-4	.	TRBJ1-2	.	CASSGQTSGYTF	TGTGCCAGCAGTGGACAGACCTCTGGCTACACCTTC
TRBV5-8	.	TRBJ2-1	.	CASSLQVGHEQFF	TGTGCCAGCAGCTTGCAGGTGGGGCATGAGCAGTTCTTC
TRBV11-3	once	TRBJ2-3	TRBD2	CASSHFLAGGLLWWTDTQYF	TGTGCCAGCAGTCACTTCTTGGCGGGAGGGCTTCTTTGGTGGACAGATACGCAGTATTTT
TRBV19	.	TRBJ2-1	.	CASIWRFSYNEQFF	TGTGCCAGTATTTGGCGTTTCTCCTACAATGAGCAGTTCTTC
TRBV28	.	TRBJ1-1	.	CASSLFGGQSGLAFF	TGTGCCAGCAGTTTATTCGGGGGGCAATCCGGCTTAGCTTTCTTT
TRBV7-6	.	TRBJ2-2	.	CASSTRGRNTGELFF	TGTGCCAGCAGCACCAGGGGACGGAACACCGGGGAGCTGTTTTTT
TRBV24-1	.	TRBJ1-5	.	CATSDTPSGGHQPQHF	TGTGCCACCAGTGATACCCCCTCGGGGGGGCATCAGCCCCAGCATTTT
TRBV28	.	TRBJ1-3	.	CASIDGPGNTIYF	TGTGCCAGCATAGATGGGCCTGGAAACACCATATATTTT
TRBV30	once	TRBJ1-2	TRBD1	CAWSPRTGGRYGYTF	TGTGCCTGGAGCCCCCGGACAGGGGGCAGGTATGGCTACACCTTC
TRBV6-2/TRBV6-3	.	TRBJ2-1	TRBD1	CASSHRTGNNEQFF	TGTGCCAGCAGCCACCGGACAGGGAACAATGAGCAGTTCTTC
TRBV9	.	TRBJ2-7	TRBD1	CASSPRTGREQYF	TGTGCCAGCAGCCCCCGGACAGGGAGGGAGCAGTACTTC
TRBV18	.	TRBJ1-5	.	CASSPGLNQPQHF	TGTGCCAGCTCGCCGGGGTTAAACCAGCCCCAGCATTTT
TRBV30	.	TRBJ1-2	TRBD1	CAWSGQGAGGYTF	TGTGCCTGGAGTGGACAGGGGGCAGGGGGCTACACCTTC
TRBV18	.	TRBJ1-2	.	CASSVDSAGNGYTF	TGTGCCAGCTCAGTCGACAGTGCTGGGAATGGCTACACCTTC
TRBV10-3	.	TRBJ2-7	.	CAISETQQPYEQYF	TGTGCCATCAGTGAGACTCAGCAGCCCTACGAGCAGTACTTC
TRBV28	.	TRBJ1-6	.	CASSLVPGGISPLHF	TGTGCCAGCAGTTTAGTCCCTGGCGGAATTTCACCCCTCCACTTT
TRBV28	.	TRBJ2-1	.	CASSPAVLSYNEQFF	TGTGCCAGCAGTCCAGCGGTCCTCTCCTACAATGAGCAGTTCTTC
TRBV30	.	TRBJ1-2	.	CAWSDRAGEYGGYTF	TGTGCCTGGAGTGATCGGGCAGGCGAGTATGGCGGCTACACCTTC
TRBV20-1	.	TRBJ2-1	TRBD2	CSASPREGVGYNEQFF	TGCAGTGCTAGTCCCCGGGAGGGCGTTGGGTACAATGAGCAGTTCTTC
TRBV5-1	.	TRBJ2-7	TRBD1	CASSFRDRGPYEQYF	TGCGCCAGCAGCTTCAGGGACAGGGGACCCTACGAGCAGTACTTC
TRBV19	.	TRBJ2-7	.	CASSIALTYEQYF	TGTGCCAGTAGTATCGCATTAACTTACGAGCAGTACTTC
TRBV5-1	.	TRBJ2-1	TRBD2	CASSLAPGGGNEQFF	TGCGCCAGCAGCTTGGCCCCGGGAGGTGGAAATGAGCAGTTCTTC
TRBV28	few	TRBJ2-5	TRBD1	CASSSDREQETQYF	TGTGCCAGCAGTTCGGACAGGGAGCAAGAGACCCAGTACTTC
TRBV28	.	TRBJ2-6	.	CASSPRLGSGANVLTF	TGTGCCAGCAGTCCGCGGTTGGGATCTGGGGCCAACGTCCTGACTTTC
TRBV11-3	.	TRBJ2-3	TRBD1	CASSLGQTMSGHTQYF	TGTGCCAGCAGCTTGGGACAGACCATGTCCGGTCATACGCAGTATTTT
TRBV2	.	TRBJ2-7	.	CASEGGSYEQYF	TGTGCCAGCGAAGGGGGCTCCTACGAGCAGTACTTC
TRBV3-1/TRBV3-2	.	TRBJ1-1	TRBD1	CASSSRQGGWSEAFF	TGTGCCAGCAGCTCCCGACAGGGGGGTTGGTCTGAAGCTTTCTTT
TRBV10-3	.	TRBJ1-5	TRBD1	CAISESTGAHQPQHF	TGTGCCATCAGTGAGTCGACAGGGGCCCATCAGCCCCAGCATTTT
TRBV6-5	.	TRBJ2-7	.	CASSSAGYEQYF	TGTGCCAGCAGTTCCGCAGGGTACGAGCAGTACTTC
TRBV5-1	.	TRBJ1-6	.	CASSLEQGIGSPLHF	TGCGCCAGCAGCTTAGAACAGGGTATCGGATCACCCCTCCACTTT
TRBV7-9	.	TRBJ1-1	.	CASSLNFMGTEAFF	TGTGCCAGCAGCCTTAATTTTATGGGCACTGAAGCTTTCTTT
TRBV30	.	TRBJ2-2	.	CAWRGQFSGELFF	TGTGCCTGGAGGGGGCAGTTCAGCGGGGAGCTGTTTTTT
TRBV7-3	.	TRBJ2-2	.	CASSPGTLLSGELFF	TGTGCCAGCAGCCCCGGGACTCTCCTATCCGGGGAGCTGTTTTTT